This T cell receptor (beta chain) was documented in a study of cytomegalovirus exposure and HLA in healthy donors. PCR employed 60 Vbeta and 13 Jbeta primers. This table comes from immunoSEQ multiplex PCR, and its TCRdb copy is limited to in-frame clones, with some not included. The data show about 99,000 clones, about 80% seen once. V shed 4 bases and J shed 3 bases, with 15 bases lying between them. This CDR3 comprises 14 residues. Germline V gene lookup returns CDR1 SQVTM and CDR2 ANQGSEA. Study-level findings and limits: Immune exposure data for these donors was limited to CMV serostatus. Presence/absence analyses assumed roughly uniform sequencing depth across donors, which may not hold.

The table lists this clone with a count of one. Antigen: not known. This receptor was obtained from a man in his forties in good health and CMV-seronegative. The chain uses TRBV29-1 and TRBJ1-1, with D unresolved. Sequencing used PBMCs. CDR3 coding DNA: TGCAGCGTTGTTGAGCCCCTGAGGGACACTGAAGCTTTCTTT. It is translated as CSVVEPLRDTEAFF.